A single sample gave rise to the 4 T cell receptor beta chains below, sequenced in a study of early stage breast cancer tumors. Profiling relied on immunoSEQ multiplex PCR, and the TCRdb table lists in-frame clones only, not all of them. The sample consists of 45,000 to 60,000 clones, 75% to 85% of them appearing once. What was sequenced was blood. The origin of the receptors is a person aged 45-65 years with breast cancer.

The chain employs TRBV15 and TRBJ2-1; TRBD2 matches at 7 bases. The germline gives CDR1 LNHNV, CDR2 YYDKDF (reference sequence). The CDR3 has 17 residues. Germline trimming cut 0 bases from V and 7 bases from J; bases unmatched to any gene: 12. Here the CDR3 reads CATSRDCGAGCENEQFF. CDR3 DNA: TGTGCCACCAGCAGAGATTGTGGAGCGGGATGCGAAAATGAGCAGTTCTTC.

V is TRBV29-1 and J is TRBJ1-2; TRBD1 aligns across 7 bases. Germline CDR1 reads SQVTM; CDR2 reads ANQGSEA. V lost 3 bases, J lost 4 bases, and 8 bases stayed unmatched. The CDR3 has 14 amino acids. Here the CDR3 DNA reads TGCAGCGTTGAGCTAGGGGGCCTCGGCTATGGCTACACCTTC. Protein: CSVELGGLGYGYTF.

V and J are TRBV7-2 and TRBJ2-1; the match to TRBD2 covers 16 bases. Germline CDR1 reads SGHTA; CDR2 reads FQGNSA. V lost 5 bases and J lost 9; bases outside the gene matches: 10. This CDR3 has 17 residues. CDR3 in DNA: TGTGCCAGCAGCCTCACGGCGGGACTAGCGGGAGGGAGTGAGCAGTTCTTC. It translates to CASSLTAGLAGGSEQFF.

The chain uses TRBV7-2 and TRBJ2-7, with D possibly matching TRBD1 (6 bases). V lost 0 bases and J lost 3, with 12 bases in between. The germline CDR1 and CDR2 sequences are SGHTA and FQGNSA. This CDR3 has 15 residues. CDR3 nucleotide sequence: TGTGCCAGCAGCTTAGCCGGACAGAACCTCTACGAGCAGTACTTC. The encoded protein is CASSLAGQNLYEQYF. The variable domain in full, with the rest retrieved from reference TRBV7-2 and TRBJ2-7, is GAGVSQSPSNKVTEKGKDVELRCDPISGHTALYWYRQSLGQGLEFLIYFQGNSAPDKSGLPSDRFSAERTGGSVSTLTIQRTQQEDSAVYLCASSLAGQNLYEQYFGPGTRLTVT.